This T cell receptor beta chain appears in the sequencing data of a study of T cell repertoires in cytomegalovirus infection. Looking at the study overall: Recently described HLA-C-restricted plus well-studied HLA-B-restricted CMV epitopes were used. Shared public TCR beta signatures pointed to both CMV infection and a matching HLA type.

This CDR3 is built from 13 residues. V was trimmed by 3 bases and J by 4 bases, leaving 9 bases between them. A single record per CDR3 protein comes from TCRdb applying MiXCR to the reads. This table holds some 310,000 distinct CDR3 sequences, around 25% found once. Study-wide results and caveats: The ex vivo response was dominated by HLA-C-restricted CMV-specific TCR beta clonotypes.

Notes on this clonotype: Its antigen is not identified.

The chain is built from TRBV12-3 or TRBV12-4 and TRBJ2-5; D remains unclear. Source: cultured PBMCs, taken from culture after CMV antigen stimulation. The source is a human donor in good health (CMV status not recorded). Some clones in this sample may be carry-over from other donors' samples. DNA for the CDR3: TGTGCCAGCAGTTTGGGGTACCCAGAGACCCAGTACTTC. Protein product: CASSLGYPETQYF.